This T cell receptor (beta chain) emerged from a study of early T cells in non-severe SARS-CoV-2 infection. This clonotype was counted only a few times. Unique molecular identifier tags were affixed to discrete cDNA molecules. TCRdb re-called the 5' RACE reads with MiXCR, one entry per CDR3 protein. The repertoire holds around 34,000 distinct CDR3 sequences, with under 5% as singletons. The CDR3 is 15 residues long. The germline V gene has CDR1 MNHEY and CDR2 SVGEGT. V was shortened by 7 bases and J by 2 bases, with 16 bases between the two germline ends. This clonotype originated in an adult who was a healthcare worker with PCR-confirmed SARS-CoV-2 infection or an uninfected control (not recorded which). Material for sequencing was whole blood. This chain links TRBV6-2 or TRBV6-3 with TRBJ2-3; possibly TRBD1 or TRBD2 for D (5 bases each). CDR3 bases: TGTGCCAGCAACCGGGACCCGTACCACACAGATACGCAGTATTTT. Translating gives CASNRDPYHTDTQYF.